These 2 T cell receptor beta chains were all obtained from the same sample, sequenced in a study of Graves' ophthalmopathy and Graves' hyperthyroidism. Using RNA transcripts, the TCR beta CDR3 regions were amplified. First-round RT-PCR relied on HTBI primers, and a second-round multiplex PCR came next. TCRdb passed the multiplex PCR reads through MiXCR, listing each CDR3 protein once. Altogether 200,000 to 250,000 distinct CDR3 sequences are present, around a fifth being singletons, with the ten largest covering around two fifths. Source material: peripheral blood. These receptors all stem from a woman aged 45 to 65 with Graves' ophthalmopathy.

Regarding this clonotype: A much larger clone differs by one base, so this may be a read error. This sequence joins TRBV5-1 and TRBJ1-3; D remains unclear. The CDR3 is 12 amino acids. Germline V CDR1 and CDR2: SGHRS, YFSETQ. Trimming removed 10 bases from V and 4 bases from J, with 12 bases in between. CDR3 bases: TGCGCCGGCCAAGAGGGCGGAAACACCATATATTTT. This sequence encodes CAGQEGGNTIYF.

This clonotype was seen at least ten times. V is TRBV6-2 or TRBV6-3 and J is TRBJ1-2, with D unresolved. This CDR3 is 12 amino acids long. Germline V gene lookup returns CDR1 MNHEY and CDR2 SVGEGT. Between the trimmed V and J ends, which lost 5 bases and 4 bases, there was a span of 8 bases. Here the CDR3 reads CASSRGTYGYTF. The CDR3 DNA reads as TGTGCCAGCAGTCGGGGTACCTATGGCTACACCTTC.